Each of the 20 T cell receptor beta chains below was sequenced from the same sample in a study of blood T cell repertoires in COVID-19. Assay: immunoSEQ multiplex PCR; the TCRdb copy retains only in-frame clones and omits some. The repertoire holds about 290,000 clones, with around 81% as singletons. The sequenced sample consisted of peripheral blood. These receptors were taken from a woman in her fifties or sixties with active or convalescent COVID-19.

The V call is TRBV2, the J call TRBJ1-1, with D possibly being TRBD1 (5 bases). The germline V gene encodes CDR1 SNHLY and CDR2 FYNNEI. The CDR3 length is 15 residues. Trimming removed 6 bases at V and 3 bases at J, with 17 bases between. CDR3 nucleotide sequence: TGTGCCAGCAGGGGCGACAAAACGGGGGACACTGAAGCTTTCTTT. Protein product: CASRGDKTGDTEAFF.

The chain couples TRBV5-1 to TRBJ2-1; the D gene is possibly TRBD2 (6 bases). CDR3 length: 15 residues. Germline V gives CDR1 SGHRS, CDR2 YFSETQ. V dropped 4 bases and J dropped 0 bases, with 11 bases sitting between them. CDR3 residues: CASSTDGGSYNEQFF. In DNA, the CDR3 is TGCGCCAGCAGCACGGACGGGGGCTCCTACAATGAGCAGTTCTTC.

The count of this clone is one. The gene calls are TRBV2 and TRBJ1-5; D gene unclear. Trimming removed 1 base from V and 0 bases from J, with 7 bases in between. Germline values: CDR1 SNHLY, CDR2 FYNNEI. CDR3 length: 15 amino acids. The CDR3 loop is CASSEGRYSNQPQHF. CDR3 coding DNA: TGTGCCAGCAGTGAAGGCAGATATAGCAATCAGCCCCAGCATTTT.

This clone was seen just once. CDR3 residues: CASSAQGAQPQHF. CDR3 DNA: TGTGCCAGTAGTGCGCAGGGGGCGCAGCCCCAGCATTTT. This chain joins TRBV19 and TRBJ1-5; TRBD1 matches at 8 bases. Germline lookup yields CDR1 LNHDA and CDR2 SQIVND (reference sequence). The CDR3 totals 13 residues. Trimming removed 5 bases from V and 7 bases from J; junction bases left unmatched: 4.

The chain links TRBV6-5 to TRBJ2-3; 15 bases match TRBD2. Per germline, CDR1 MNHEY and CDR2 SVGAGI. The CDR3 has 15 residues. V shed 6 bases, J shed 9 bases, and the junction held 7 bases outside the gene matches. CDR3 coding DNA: TGTGCCAGCAGCACGGGACTAGCGGGAGGAGGGACGCAGTATTTT. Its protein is CASSTGLAGGGTQYF.

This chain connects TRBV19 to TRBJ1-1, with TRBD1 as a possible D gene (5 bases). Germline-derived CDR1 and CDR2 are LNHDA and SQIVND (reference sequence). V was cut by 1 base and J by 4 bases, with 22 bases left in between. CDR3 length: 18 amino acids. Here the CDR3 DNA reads TGTGCCAGTAGTATAGTATCTAGGGGCCTTATTTTCCCCACTGAAGCTTTCTTT. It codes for CASSIVSRGLIFPTEAFF.

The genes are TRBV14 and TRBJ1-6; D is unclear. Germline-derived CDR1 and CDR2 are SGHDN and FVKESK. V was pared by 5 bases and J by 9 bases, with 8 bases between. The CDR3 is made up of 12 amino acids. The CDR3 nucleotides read TGTGCCAGCAGCACACCGGGTTCACCCCTCCACTTT. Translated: CASSTPGSPLHF.

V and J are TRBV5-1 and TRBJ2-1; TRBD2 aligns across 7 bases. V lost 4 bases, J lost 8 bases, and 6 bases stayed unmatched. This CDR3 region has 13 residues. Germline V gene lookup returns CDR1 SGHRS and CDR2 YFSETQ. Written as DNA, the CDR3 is TGCGCCAGCAGCACCGCGGGAGTCCATGAGCAGTTCTTC. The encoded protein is CASSTAGVHEQFF.

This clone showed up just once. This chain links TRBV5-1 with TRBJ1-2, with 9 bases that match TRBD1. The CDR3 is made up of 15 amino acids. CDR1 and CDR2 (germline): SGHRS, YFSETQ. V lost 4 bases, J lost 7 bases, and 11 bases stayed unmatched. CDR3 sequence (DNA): TGCGCCAGCAGCCCAGTCCTACAGGGGGCGCGTGGCTACACCTTC. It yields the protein CASSPVLQGARGYTF.

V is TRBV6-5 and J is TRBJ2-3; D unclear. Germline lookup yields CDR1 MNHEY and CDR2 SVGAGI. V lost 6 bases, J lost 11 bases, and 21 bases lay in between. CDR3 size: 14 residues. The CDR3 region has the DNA TGTGCCAGCAGGGTTATAAAGTACAGTACAGAGCAGTATTTT. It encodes CASRVIKYSTEQYF.

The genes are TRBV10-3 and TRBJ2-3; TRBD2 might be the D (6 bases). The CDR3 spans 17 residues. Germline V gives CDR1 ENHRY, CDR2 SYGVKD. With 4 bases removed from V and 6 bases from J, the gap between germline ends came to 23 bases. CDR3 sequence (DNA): TGTGCCATCAGTGGGGGTAGCGGCCTCAGTCGTTGGGATACGCAGTATTTT. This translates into CAISGGSGLSRWDTQYF.

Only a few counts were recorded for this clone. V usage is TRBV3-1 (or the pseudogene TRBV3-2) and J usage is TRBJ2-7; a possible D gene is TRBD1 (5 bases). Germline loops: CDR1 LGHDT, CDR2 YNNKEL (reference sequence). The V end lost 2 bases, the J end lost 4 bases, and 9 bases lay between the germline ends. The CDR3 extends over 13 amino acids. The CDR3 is CASSQRTPYEQYF. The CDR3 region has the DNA TGTGCCAGCAGCCAACGGACACCTTACGAGCAGTACTTC.

The CDR3 here is CASSIPVPSGANVLTF. In DNA, the CDR3 is TGTGCCAGTAGTATCCCCGTCCCCTCTGGGGCCAACGTCCTGACTTTC. The genes are TRBV19 and TRBJ2-6; no firm D call. The germline V gene has CDR1 LNHDA and CDR2 SQIVND (reference sequence). The CDR3 loop spans 16 amino acids. V was clipped by 3 bases and J by 0 bases, with 9 bases between them.

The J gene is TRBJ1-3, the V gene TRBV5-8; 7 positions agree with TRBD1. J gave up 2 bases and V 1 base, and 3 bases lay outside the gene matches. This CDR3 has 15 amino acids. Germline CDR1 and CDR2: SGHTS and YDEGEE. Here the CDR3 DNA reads TGTGCCAGCAGCTTGAGGACAGGAACTGGAAACACCATATATTTT. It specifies CASSLRTGTGNTIYF.

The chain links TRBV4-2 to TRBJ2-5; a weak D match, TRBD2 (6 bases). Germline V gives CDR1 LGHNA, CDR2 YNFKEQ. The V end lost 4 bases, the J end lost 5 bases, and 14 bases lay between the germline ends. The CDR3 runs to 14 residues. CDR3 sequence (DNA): TGTGCCAGCAGCCCCGGAGGGCAGCGGGAGACCCAGTACTTC. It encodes CASSPGGQRETQYF.

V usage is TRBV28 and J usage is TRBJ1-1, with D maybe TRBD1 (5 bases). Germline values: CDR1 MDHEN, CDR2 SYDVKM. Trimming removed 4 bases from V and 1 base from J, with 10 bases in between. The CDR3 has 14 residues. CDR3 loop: CASSSSGQNTEAFF. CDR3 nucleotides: TGTGCCAGCAGTTCATCCGGACAGAACACTGAAGCTTTCTTT.

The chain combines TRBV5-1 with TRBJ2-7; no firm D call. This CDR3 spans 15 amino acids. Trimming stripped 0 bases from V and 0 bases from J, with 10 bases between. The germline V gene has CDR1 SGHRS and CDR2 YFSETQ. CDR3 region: CASSLGRALSYEQYF. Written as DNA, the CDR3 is TGCGCCAGCAGCTTGGGGAGAGCCCTCTCCTACGAGCAGTACTTC.

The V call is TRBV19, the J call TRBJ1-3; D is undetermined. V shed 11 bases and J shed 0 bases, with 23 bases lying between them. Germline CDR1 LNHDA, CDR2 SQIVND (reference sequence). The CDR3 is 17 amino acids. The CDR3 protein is CAGRAPRPRLSGNTIYF. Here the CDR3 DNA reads TGTGCCGGGAGGGCCCCACGACCTCGACTCTCTGGAAACACCATATATTTT.

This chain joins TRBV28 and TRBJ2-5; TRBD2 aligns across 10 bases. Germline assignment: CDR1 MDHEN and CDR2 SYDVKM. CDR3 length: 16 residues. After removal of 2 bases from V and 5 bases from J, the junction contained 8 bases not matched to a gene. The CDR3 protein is CASSLRLAGVRETQYF. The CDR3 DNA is TGTGCCAGCAGTTTAAGGCTAGCGGGAGTCCGCGAGACCCAGTACTTC.

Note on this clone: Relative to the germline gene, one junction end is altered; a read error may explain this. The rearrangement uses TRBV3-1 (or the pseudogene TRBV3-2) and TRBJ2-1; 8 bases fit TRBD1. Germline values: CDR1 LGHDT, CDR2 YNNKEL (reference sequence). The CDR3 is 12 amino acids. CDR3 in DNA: TGTGCCAGCAGCCCCGACAGGGGTACCCTGCTCTTC. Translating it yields CASSPDRGTLLF.